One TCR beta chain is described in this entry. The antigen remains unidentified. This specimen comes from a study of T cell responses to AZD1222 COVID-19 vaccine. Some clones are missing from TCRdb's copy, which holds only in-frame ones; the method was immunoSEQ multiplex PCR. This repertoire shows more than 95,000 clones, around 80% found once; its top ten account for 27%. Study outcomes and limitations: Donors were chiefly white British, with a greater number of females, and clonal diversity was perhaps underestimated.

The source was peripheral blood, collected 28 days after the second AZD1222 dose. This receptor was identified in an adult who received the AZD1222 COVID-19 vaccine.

DNA of the CDR3: TGCAGTGCCCTAGGGTCTGAAAAACTGTTTTTT. Its translation: CSALGSEKLFF. The V and J genes are TRBV20-1 and TRBJ1-4; no clear D. V was cut by 6 bases and J by 7 bases, with 9 bases left in between. The CDR3 is made up of 11 amino acids. Germline lookup yields CDR1 DFQATT and CDR2 SNEGSKA (reference sequence).